This T cell receptor beta chain was sequenced during a study of OX40 agonist ivuxolimab in advanced cancers. Study summary: Therapy given before enrollment (anti-PD-1, anti-PD-L1 or anti-CTLA-4) was allowed, and 30% to 50% had some.

The J segment lost 1 base and the V segment lost 3 bases, leaving 0 bases of the junction unmatched. Germline V CDR1 and CDR2: SGHTA, FQGNSA. This CDR3 contains 14 residues. Study-wide findings and caveats: The antigen specificity of the peripheral T cells (those that were expanded) was not determined. On average, CD8+ T cells showed a greater number of expanded clones than CD4+.

TCRdb's copy holds only in-frame clones and misses some; the assay was immunoSEQ multiplex PCR. The table shows 55,000 to 70,000 clones, with nearly 90% occurring only once. Comments on this clone: Its antigen is still unknown.

The receptor was isolated from an adult with an advanced solid tumor such as melanoma, head and neck, liver or kidney cancer. Specimen: CD4+ or CD8+ T cells sorted from blood, collected in a trial of the OX40 agonist ivuxolimab. This chain joins TRBV7-2 and TRBJ2-5; 9 bases map to TRBD1. The CDR3 bases are TGTGCCAGCAGCTTGACAGGGGGCCAAGAGACCCAGTACTTC. Amino acid sequence: CASSLTGGQETQYF.